The T cell receptor (beta chain) described here comes from a study of blood T cell repertoires in COVID-19. About the study: Samples representing acute and convalescent COVID-19 were sourced from the United States, Italy and Spain. PBMCs, B-cell-depleted T cells, or T cells were the source of the cDNA or gDNA that made up the material.

During active infection, Seattle patients enrolled and were then monitored through disease. Repertoires were generated with immunoSEQ multiplex PCR, while TCRdb's copy carries only in-frame clones and drops some. The sample lists approximately 330,000 clones, roughly 86% occurring once. Trimming removed 4 bases from V and 0 bases from J, with 8 bases in between. Germline CDR1 reads KGHSH; CDR2 reads LQKENI. The CDR3 covers 14 residues. This clonotype was obtained from a young man with COVID-19, enrolled during active disease. Sequencing was carried out using peripheral blood. This chain uses TRBV18 with TRBJ2-3; TRBD1 is a possible D gene (6 bases). For the CDR3, the DNA is TGTGCCAGCTCACAAGGACAGAGCACAGATACGCAGTATTTT. It yields the protein CASSQGQSTDTQYF.